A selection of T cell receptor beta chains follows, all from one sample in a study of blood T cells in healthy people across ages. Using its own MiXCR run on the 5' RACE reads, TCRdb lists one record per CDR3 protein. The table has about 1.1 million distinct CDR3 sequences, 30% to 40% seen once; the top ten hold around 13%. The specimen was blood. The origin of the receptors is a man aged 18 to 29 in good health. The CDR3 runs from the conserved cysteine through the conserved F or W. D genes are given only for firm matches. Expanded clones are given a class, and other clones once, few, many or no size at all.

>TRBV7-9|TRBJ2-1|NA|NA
TGTGCCAGCAGCTTAGCGAGGGGACTCTCCCGGTACAATGAGCAGTTCTTC
CASSLARGLSRYNEQFF
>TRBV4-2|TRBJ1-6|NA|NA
TGTGCCAGCAGCCCTTGGACAGAAGCCAATTCACCCCTCCACTTT
CASSPWTEANSPLHF
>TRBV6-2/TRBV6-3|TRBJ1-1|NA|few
TGTGCCAGCAGCTACACCCGAATCGGTCCGAAAAGTGAAGCTTTCTTT
CASSYTRIGPKSEAFF
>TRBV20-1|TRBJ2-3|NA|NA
TGCAGTGCTAACACTTGGGCTAATACGCAGTATTTT
CSANTWANTQYF
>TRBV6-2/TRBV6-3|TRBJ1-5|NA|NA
TGTGCCAGCAAGGCCGGCGGCAGGCGCCATCAGCCCCAGCATTTT
CASKAGGRRHQPQHF
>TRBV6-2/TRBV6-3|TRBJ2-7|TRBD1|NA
TGTGCCAGCACCCAGCGGACAGGGGCCCTAGGTAGGATCCATGAGCAGTACTTC
CASTQRTGALGRIHEQYF
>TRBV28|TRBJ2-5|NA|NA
TGTGCCAGCAGTTTATGGACAGGAGAGACCCAGTACTTC
CASSLWTGETQYF
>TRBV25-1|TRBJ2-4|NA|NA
TGTGCCAGCAGTGAATTAACAGGCAATGAGCAGTACTTC
CASSELTGNEQYF
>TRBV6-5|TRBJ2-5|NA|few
TGTGCCAGCAGACCTATCAACGAGGAGACCCAGTACTTC
CASRPINEETQYF
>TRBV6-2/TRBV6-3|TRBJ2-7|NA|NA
TGTGCCAGCCTCCTTGGCAATGGGCAGTACTTC
CASLLGNGQYF
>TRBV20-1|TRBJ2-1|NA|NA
TGCAGTGCTAGGCAGGGCTCTGGCAATGAGCAGTTCTTC
CSARQGSGNEQFF
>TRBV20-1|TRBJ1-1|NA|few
TGCAGTGCTAGAGAAAACAGCATGAACACTGAAGCTTTCTTT
CSARENSMNTEAFF
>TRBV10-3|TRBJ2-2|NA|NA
TGTGCCATCACCAAGGCGGAGGGCGTAAACACCGGGGAGCTGTTTTTT
CAITKAEGVNTGELFF
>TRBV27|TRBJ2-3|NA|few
TGTGCCAGCAGTTTTGGCACACTAAGCACAGATACGCAGTATTTT
CASSFGTLSTDTQYF
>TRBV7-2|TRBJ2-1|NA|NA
TGTGCCGCCAGAGGAGGCAGTACCTCCTACAATGAGCAGTTCTTC
CAARGGSTSYNEQFF
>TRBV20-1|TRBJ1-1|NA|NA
TGCAGTGCTAGTGGAGGGGAGAGGACTTTCTTT
CSASGGERTFF
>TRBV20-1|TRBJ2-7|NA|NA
TGCAGTGCTAAGGACCACGAGCAGTACTTC
CSAKDHEQYF
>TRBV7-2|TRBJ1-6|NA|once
TGTGCCAGCAGCTTAGACGGGGACATTAATTCACCCCTCCACTTT
CASSLDGDINSPLHF
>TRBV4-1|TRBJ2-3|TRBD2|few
TGCGCCAGCAGCCAAGCAGCGGGGCTATACACAGATACGCAGTATTTT
CASSQAAGLYTDTQYF
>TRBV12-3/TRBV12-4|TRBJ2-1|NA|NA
TGTGCCAGCAGAAAAACAGCCACCGGATCCTACAATGAGCAGTTCTTC
CASRKTATGSYNEQFF
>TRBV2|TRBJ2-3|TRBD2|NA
TGTGCCGCACGGACTAGCGGAAGCACAGATACGCAGTATTTT
CAARTSGSTDTQYF
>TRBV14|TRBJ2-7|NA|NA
TGTGCCAGCAGCCCCCCCGCATCTGGCCACGAGCAGTACTTC
CASSPPASGHEQYF
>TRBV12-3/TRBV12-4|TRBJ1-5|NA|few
TGTGCCAGCAGTCCGGGGGGTTCAGGTCAGCCCCAGCATTTT
CASSPGGSGQPQHF
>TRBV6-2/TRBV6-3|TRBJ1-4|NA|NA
TGTGCCAGCCTGGACTGGGGGAGGGAAAAACTGTTTTTT
CASLDWGREKLFF